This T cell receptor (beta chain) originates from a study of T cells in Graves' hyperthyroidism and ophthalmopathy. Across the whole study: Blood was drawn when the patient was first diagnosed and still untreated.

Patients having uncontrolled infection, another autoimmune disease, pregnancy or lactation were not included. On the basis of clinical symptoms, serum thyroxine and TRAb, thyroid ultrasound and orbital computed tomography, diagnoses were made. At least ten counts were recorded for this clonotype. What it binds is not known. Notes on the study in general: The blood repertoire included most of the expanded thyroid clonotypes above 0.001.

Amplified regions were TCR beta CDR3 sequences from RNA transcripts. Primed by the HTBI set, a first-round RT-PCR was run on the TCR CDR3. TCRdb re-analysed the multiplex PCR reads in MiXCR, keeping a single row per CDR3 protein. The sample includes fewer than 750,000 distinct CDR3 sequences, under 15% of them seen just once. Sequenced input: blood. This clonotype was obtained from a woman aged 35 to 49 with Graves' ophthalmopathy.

The CDR3 nucleotides read TGTGCCAGCGGTTCTAGCAGATCCTACGAGCAGTACTTC. Amino acids: CASGSSRSYEQYF. The chain recombines TRBV7-8 with TRBJ2-7; D perhaps matches TRBD2 (5 bases). The CDR3 loop spans 13 amino acids. In germline, CDR1 is SGHVS, CDR2 FQNEAQ. The germline V and J ends were trimmed by 8 bases and 1 base, with 12 bases remaining between them. The full variable domain, rest sourced from reference TRBV7-8 and TRBJ2-7, is GAGVSQSPRYKVAKRGQDVALRCDPISGHVSLFWYQQALGQGPEFLTYFQNEAQLDKSGLPSDRFFAERPEGSVSTLKIQRTQQEDSAVYLCASGSSRSYEQYFGPGTRLTVT.